One sample yielded the 22 T cell receptor beta chains listed below, sequenced in a study of human T cells and chemical hapten exposure. TCRdb reprocessed the RACE reads with MiXCR, giving one entry per CDR3 protein. Among about 95,000 distinct CDR3 sequences listed, 10% to 12% were seen once. Time point reported: patch test 2, 6 weeks after DPC sensitization. Documented treatment: therapeutic diphenylcyclopropenone sensitization with weekly scalp DPC. The sequenced sample was whole blood, obtained in connection with sensitization to the hapten diphenylcyclopropenone (DPC). The origin of the receptors is a woman aged 40-49 years with alopecia areata. Some clones in this sample may be carry-over from other donors' samples.

This clonotype was seen ten or more times. V is TRBV19 and J is TRBJ2-6; D remains unclear. V shed 3 bases and J shed 1 base, with 7 bases lying between them. The germline V gene encodes CDR1 LNHDA and CDR2 SQIVND (reference sequence). The CDR3 has 15 amino acids. Written as DNA, the CDR3 is TGTGCCAGTAGTATCGAAGGGTCTGGGGCCAACGTCCTGACTTTC. Amino acid sequence: CASSIEGSGANVLTF.

This clonotype occurred many times. This chain joins TRBV4-2 and TRBJ1-3; D gene unclear. This CDR3 comprises 16 residues. Between the trimmed V and J ends, which lost 0 bases and 2 bases, there was a span of 11 bases. Germline V CDR1 and CDR2: LGHNA, YNFKEQ. The CDR3 loop is CASSQDRPYPGNTIYF. The CDR3 region has the DNA TGTGCCAGCAGCCAAGATCGCCCGTACCCTGGAAACACCATATATTTT.

This clonotype was found a few times. The chain employs TRBV5-1 and TRBJ2-7; D is perhaps TRBD1 (6 bases). CDR3 length: 16 amino acids. The germline gives CDR1 SGHRS, CDR2 YFSETQ. V was pared by 7 bases and J by 5 bases, with 25 bases between. CDR3 sequence reads: CASAKKEGQGVHEQYF. Written as DNA, the CDR3 is TGCGCCAGCGCGAAAAAAGAGGGACAAGGGGTCCACGAGCAGTACTTC.

The genes are TRBV18 and TRBJ1-4, with D possibly matching TRBD1 (6 bases). Germline CDR1 is KGHSH and CDR2 is LQKENI. Trimming pared 0 bases from V and 6 bases from J, leaving 11 bases between. The CDR3 is made up of 15 amino acids. The CDR3: CASSPPGHRDEKLFF. CDR3 nucleotides: TGTGCCAGCTCACCACCGGGCCACAGGGATGAAAAACTGTTTTTT.

This clonotype was observed at least ten times. The chain links TRBV7-2 to TRBJ2-2; no firm D call. V was shortened by 2 bases and J by 0 bases, with 10 bases between the two germline ends. The germline CDR1 and CDR2 sequences are SGHTA and FQGNSA. The CDR3 contains 16 residues. In DNA, the CDR3 is TGTGCCAGCAGCTTAATTGGCGGCGCGAACACCGGGGAGCTGTTTTTT. It is translated as CASSLIGGANTGELFF.

This clonotype has a handful of counts. The chain couples TRBV4-1 to TRBJ2-1; D not resolved. The V end lost 0 bases, the J end lost 0 bases, and 6 bases lay between the germline ends. The germline V gene has CDR1 MGHRA and CDR2 YSYEKL. The CDR3 spans 15 residues. CDR3: CASSQDPYSYNEQFF. The CDR3 bases are TGCGCCAGCAGCCAAGATCCTTACTCCTACAATGAGCAGTTCTTC.

J is TRBJ2-7 and V is TRBV11-2; D is undetermined. This CDR3 contains 16 residues. V dropped 2 bases and J dropped 4 bases, with 18 bases sitting between them. Germline V gives CDR1 SGHAT, CDR2 FQNNGV. CDR3 DNA: TGTGCCAGCAGCTTACTCGCGCCAGCCGGTCGGTACGAGCAGTACTTC. Translating gives CASSLLAPAGRYEQYF.

This clonotype has ten or more counts. This rearrangement joins TRBV2 to TRBJ2-7; TRBD2 is a possible D gene (6 bases). This CDR3 contains 14 residues. V was cut by 6 bases and J by 0 bases, with 12 bases left in between. CDR1 SNHLY and CDR2 FYNNEI come from the germline V gene. Here the CDR3 reads CASRGTLSSYEQYF. The CDR3 DNA follows: TGTGCCAGCAGGGGGACTCTGAGCTCCTACGAGCAGTACTTC.

The chain uses TRBV2 and TRBJ1-5, with 7 nucleotides matching TRBD1. Germline CDR1 SNHLY, CDR2 FYNNEI. The CDR3 runs to 14 residues. V lost 5 bases and J lost 5; bases outside the gene matches: 6. Here the CDR3 reads CASSFGTVDQPQHF. CDR3 nucleotide sequence: TGTGCCAGCAGTTTCGGGACAGTCGATCAGCCCCAGCATTTT.

The table lists this clonotype with many counts. The chain carries TRBV4-2 and TRBJ2-3, with a weak D call TRBD1 (6 bases). CDR3 size: 16 residues. CDR1 and CDR2 (germline): LGHNA, YNFKEQ. The V and J ends lost 5 bases and 1 base respectively, with 16 bases between them. The CDR3 is CASSIDPGVGTDTQYF. The CDR3 region has the DNA TGTGCCAGCAGCATCGACCCAGGGGTCGGCACAGATACGCAGTATTTT.

This clonotype was seen a few times. This chain links TRBV9 with TRBJ1-2, with a weak D call TRBD1 (6 bases). The germline CDR1 and CDR2 sequences are SGDLS and YYNGEE. The CDR3 is 15 amino acids. V was trimmed by 4 bases and J by 6 bases, leaving 19 bases between them. The chain's CDR3 is CASSPEPGGLNGYTF. For the CDR3, the DNA is TGTGCCAGCAGCCCCGAACCCGGGGGGCTAAATGGCTACACCTTC.

There are a few counts of this clonotype. This chain links TRBV6-2 or TRBV6-3 with TRBJ1-1; 7 nucleotides align to TRBD1. CDR3 length: 13 residues. V dropped 5 bases and J dropped 7; count of bases not matched to a gene: 7. The germline V gene encodes CDR1 MNHEY and CDR2 SVGEGT. DNA for the CDR3: TGTGCCAGCAGTCCGCTCGGGACAGTTGAAGCTTTCTTT. It codes for CASSPLGTVEAFF.

The sample holds many counts of this clonotype. The chain links TRBV7-9 to TRBJ2-1; 14 bases align to TRBD2. CDR3 length: 21 amino acids. V lost 5 bases and J lost 0; bases outside the gene matches: 15. Germline CDR1 reads SEHNR; CDR2 reads FQNEAQ (reference sequence). CDR3 sequence reads: CASSPRLAGGPEPSSYNEQFF. The CDR3 DNA reads TGTGCCAGCAGCCCGAGACTAGCGGGAGGGCCTGAGCCGAGCTCCTACAATGAGCAGTTCTTC.

This chain uses TRBV6-2 or TRBV6-3 with TRBJ1-1, with D possibly matching TRBD1 (5 bases). V gave up 5 bases and J gave up 3 bases, with 10 bases separating them. CDR1 and CDR2 from the germline V gene are MNHEY and SVGEGT. CDR3 length equals 13 residues. The CDR3 sequence is CASSVRGYTEAFF. CDR3 DNA sequence: TGTGCCAGCAGTGTCCGGGGGTACACTGAAGCTTTCTTT.

For the CDR3, the DNA is TGTGCCAGCAGCTTAGTAGTTGGGGAGCAGTACTTC. This translates into CASSLVVGEQYF. This sequence joins TRBV7-9 and TRBJ2-7; D unresolved. This CDR3 spans 12 amino acids. Per the germline V gene, CDR1 is SEHNR and CDR2 is FQNEAQ (reference sequence). Trimming took off 1 base at V and 7 bases at J, with 8 bases between the two ends.

This clonotype appeared many times. In DNA, the CDR3 is TGTGCCAGCAGTGAACGGGGGAACACTGAAGCTTTCTTT. Its translation is CASSERGNTEAFF. This chain connects TRBV2 to TRBJ1-1; the D is unclear. This CDR3 spans 13 amino acids. CDR1 and CDR2 (germline): SNHLY, FYNNEI. Trimming pared 2 bases from V and 1 base from J, leaving 5 bases between.

This clonotype was counted a few times. The rearrangement links TRBV25-1 to TRBJ1-2; D may be TRBD1 (6 bases). Germline CDR1 MGHDK, CDR2 SYGVNS. The germline V and J ends were trimmed by 2 bases and 4 bases, with 8 bases remaining between them. This CDR3 has 13 residues. CDR3 nucleotide sequence: TGTGCCAGCAGTGAACAGGGGAGCTATGGCTACACCTTC. Protein product: CASSEQGSYGYTF.

The chain carries TRBV4-1 and TRBJ1-4; TRBD1 aligns across 9 bases. Looked up from germline, CDR1 is MGHRA and CDR2 is YSYEKL. The CDR3 spans 15 residues. J lost 5 bases, V lost 2 bases, and 3 bases had no gene match. CDR3 coding DNA: TGCGCCAGCAGCCAAACCGGGACAGGGAATGAAAAACTGTTTTTT. This encodes CASSQTGTGNEKLFF.

This clonotype was found many times. The chain recombines TRBV18 with TRBJ1-1, with D hard to call. This CDR3 has 15 amino acids. In germline, CDR1 is KGHSH, CDR2 LQKENI. V shed 8 bases and J shed 4 bases, with 20 bases lying between them. The CDR3 nucleotides are TGTGCCAGCACCCTTTCTAGGGATTCTAGCACTGAAGCTTTCTTT. It is translated as CASTLSRDSSTEAFF.

The V gene is TRBV7-3, the J gene TRBJ2-2; D gene ambiguous. CDR3 length: 13 amino acids. V was trimmed by 6 bases and J by 4 bases, leaving 9 bases between them. Germline V lookup: CDR1 SGHTA, CDR2 FQGTGA. CDR3 sequence reads: CASRGGGTGELFF. CDR3 in DNA: TGTGCCAGCAGAGGCGGTGGCACCGGGGAGCTGTTTTTT.

This clonotype was recorded at least ten times. This chain connects TRBV27 to TRBJ2-3, with 8 nucleotides matching TRBD1. Germline CDR1 is MNHEY and CDR2 is SMNVEV (reference sequence). The junction had 0 bases not matched to a gene; V was cut back by 1 base and J by 6 bases. The CDR3 is 13 residues long. CDR3 bases: TGTGCCAGCAGTTTATGGGACAGGGATACGCAGTATTTT. Its translation is CASSLWDRDTQYF.

This clonotype was detected many times. The J gene is TRBJ2-4, the V gene TRBV2; 10 nucleotides align to TRBD2. The CDR3 extends over 16 amino acids. Germline CDR1 SNHLY, CDR2 FYNNEI. V dropped 7 bases and J dropped 5; count of bases not matched to a gene: 11. CDR3 region: CASTPQREGRENIQYF. CDR3 DNA sequence: TGTGCCAGCACTCCTCAGCGGGAGGGCCGAGAAAACATTCAGTACTTC.